This TCR beta chain was sequenced in a study of memory CD4+ T cells and cytomegalovirus serostatus. Broader study findings: CD4+ memory repertoires contained about two fifths of the roughly 160 reported CMV TCRbeta sequences.

Concerning this clone: What it recognizes is unknown.

The sort gate was single viable CD3+CD4+CD8-CD45RO+ cells for memory CD4+ T cells. Serostatus was set by detecting CMV pp150, pp28, p38, p52 IgG. CDR3 size: 18 residues. V was cut by 1 base and J by 6 bases, with 22 bases left in between. In germline, CDR1 is MGHRA, CDR2 YSYEKL. Libraries were prepared by immunoSEQ multiplex PCR; TCRdb keeps only in-frame clonotypes and omits some of them. The data contain over 35,000 clones, around 84% of them singletons. The receptor was derived from an adult in good health and CMV-seronegative. The V call is TRBV4-1, the J call TRBJ2-1, with D possibly TRBD2 on 6 matching bases. Sequenced: memory CD4+ T cells from blood. CDR3 sequence (DNA): TGCGCCAGCAGCCAAGTTGATTTAGGCTTCCGGGGAGGCAATGAGCAGTTCTTC. Translation: CASSQVDLGFRGGNEQFF.